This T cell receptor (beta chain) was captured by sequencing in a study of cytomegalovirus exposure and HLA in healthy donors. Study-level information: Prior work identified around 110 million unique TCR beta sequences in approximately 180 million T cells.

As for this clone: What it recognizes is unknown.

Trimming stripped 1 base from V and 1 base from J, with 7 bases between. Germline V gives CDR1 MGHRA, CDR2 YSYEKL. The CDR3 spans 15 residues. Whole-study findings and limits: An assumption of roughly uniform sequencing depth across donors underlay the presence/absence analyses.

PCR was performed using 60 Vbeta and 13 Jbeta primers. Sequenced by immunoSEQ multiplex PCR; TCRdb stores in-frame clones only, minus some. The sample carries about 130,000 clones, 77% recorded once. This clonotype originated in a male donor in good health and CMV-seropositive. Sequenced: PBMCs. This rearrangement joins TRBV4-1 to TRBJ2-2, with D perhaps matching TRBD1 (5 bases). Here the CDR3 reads CASSQAQGNTGELFF. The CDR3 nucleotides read TGCGCCAGCAGCCAAGCCCAGGGGAACACCGGGGAGCTGTTTTTT.